What follows are 19 T cell receptor beta chains derived from one specimen sequenced in a study of OX40 agonist ivuxolimab in advanced cancers. Data came from immunoSEQ multiplex PCR; TCRdb stores just in-frame clones and leaves some out. Of around 140,000 clones in the sample, 85% to 95% were seen once. Sample: CD4+ or CD8+ T cells sorted from blood, taken in a trial of the OX40 agonist ivuxolimab. The source of these receptors is an adult with an advanced solid tumor such as melanoma, head and neck, liver or kidney cancer.

J is TRBJ2-5 and V is TRBV15, with no clear D. The CDR3 contains 15 residues. Germline CDR1 is LNHNV and CDR2 is YYDKDF (reference sequence). The ends were cut back, 3 bases at V and 2 bases at J, with 13 bases in the middle. The CDR3 DNA follows: TGTGCCACCAGCAGGGGCCGCACAACTCAAGAGACCCAGTACTTC. Protein sequence: CATSRGRTTQETQYF.

This rearrangement joins TRBV2 to TRBJ2-3; D is uncertain. V was trimmed by 4 bases and J by 1 base, leaving 9 bases between them. CDR3 length: 14 amino acids. Germline CDR1 SNHLY, CDR2 FYNNEI. The CDR3 sequence is CASSARPGTDTQYF. CDR3 DNA: TGTGCCAGCAGTGCCCGTCCCGGCACAGATACGCAGTATTTT.

As for this clone: Other nucleotide sequences in the sample specify the same CDR3. This chain uses TRBV7-9 with TRBJ1-2; no definite D call. In germline, CDR1 is SEHNR, CDR2 FQNEAQ (reference sequence). V lost 3 bases, J lost 8 bases, and 13 bases lay in between. The CDR3 loop spans 13 amino acids. This CDR3 is CASSLVSLRGYTF. The CDR3 DNA reads as TGTGCCAGCAGCTTGGTCTCATTAAGGGGCTACACCTTC.

V usage is TRBV7-2 and J usage is TRBJ1-1; no definite D call. The CDR3 covers 13 residues. V was cut by 5 bases and J by 0 bases, with 7 bases left in between. Germline V lookup: CDR1 SGHTA, CDR2 FQGNSA. This CDR3 is CASSRDLNTEAFF. Written as DNA, the CDR3 is TGTGCCAGCAGCAGAGACCTGAACACTGAAGCTTTCTTT.

The CDR3 is CAWSRTENNSPLHF. Written as DNA, the CDR3 is TGTGCCTGGAGTAGGACCGAGAATAATTCACCCCTCCACTTT. This chain uses TRBV30 with TRBJ1-6, with D unresolved. V lost 2 bases, J lost 5 bases, and 10 bases lay in between. The CDR3 totals 14 residues. Looked up from germline, CDR1 is GTSNPN and CDR2 is SVGIG (reference sequence).

This rearrangement joins TRBV5-5 to TRBJ1-5; unclear D gene. Germline CDR1 is SGHKS and CDR2 is YYEKEE (reference sequence). The CDR3 has 16 residues. V lost 0 bases and J lost 2, with 12 bases in between. The CDR3 nucleotides are TGTGCCAGCAGCTTGGCAGGTAGTGCACGCAATCAGCCCCAGCATTTT. Translated: CASSLAGSARNQPQHF. Supplemented by reference TRBV5-5 and TRBJ1-5, the full variable domain reads DAGVTQSPTHLIKTRGQQVTLRCSPISGHKSVSWYQQVLGQGPQFIFQYYEKEERGRGNFPDRFSARQFPNYSSELNVNALLLGDSALYLCASSLAGSARNQPQHFGDGTRLSIL.

The chain links TRBV9 to TRBJ2-7; the match to TRBD2 covers 8 bases. After removal of 3 bases from V and 2 bases from J, the junction contained 13 bases not matched to a gene. This CDR3 is 17 amino acids long. Germline V gene data show CDR1 as SGDLS and CDR2 as YYNGEE. The CDR3 region has the DNA TGTGCCAGCAGCGCCACGCCCACAGGGACTAGAGCCTACGAGCAGTACTTC. The encoded protein is CASSATPTGTRAYEQYF.

This rearrangement joins TRBV7-9 to TRBJ1-2; 7 bases are shared with TRBD1. CDR3 length equals 15 residues. Germline values: CDR1 SEHNR, CDR2 FQNEAQ (reference sequence). J was trimmed by 4 bases and V by 3 bases; bases with no gene match: 8. CDR3 sequence: CASSFDRGLTYGYTF. In DNA form, the CDR3 reads TGTGCCAGCAGCTTTGATAGGGGGCTGACCTATGGCTACACCTTC.

This clone was counted once. The chain carries TRBV2 and TRBJ2-7; 8 bases align to TRBD1. The CDR3 is 14 amino acids. V lost 8 bases to trimming and J lost 3 bases; unmatched junction nucleotides: 9. Per the germline V gene, CDR1 is SNHLY and CDR2 is FYNNEI. DNA for the CDR3: TGTGCCAGCGCAAAACAGGGGGTCGGCTACGAGCAGTACTTC. It codes for CASAKQGVGYEQYF.

V and J are TRBV9 and TRBJ2-3; D remains ambiguous. The germline CDR1 and CDR2 sequences are SGDLS and YYNGEE. The CDR3 has 13 residues. With 0 bases removed from V and 4 bases from J, the gap between germline ends came to 6 bases. The CDR3 loop reads CASSVAPPDTQYF. The CDR3 DNA follows: TGTGCCAGCAGCGTAGCCCCCCCAGATACGCAGTATTTT.

The J gene is TRBJ1-1, the V gene TRBV7-2, with 8 bases that match TRBD1. CDR3 length equals 17 residues. Germline values: CDR1 SGHTA, CDR2 FQGNSA. The trim removed 5 bases at V and 3 bases at J, leaving 14 bases unmatched. The CDR3 bases are TGTGCCAGCAGCCGCAACAGGGGGAGTAGTAAGGACACTGAAGCTTTCTTT. Translating gives CASSRNRGSSKDTEAFF. The full variable domain, with the rest looked up from reference TRBV7-2 and TRBJ1-1, is GAGVSQSPSNKVTEKGKDVELRCDPISGHTALYWYRQSLGQGLEFLIYFQGNSAPDKSGLPSDRFSAERTGGSVSTLTIQRTQQEDSAVYLCASSRNRGSSKDTEAFFGQGTRLTVV.

In regard to this clone: The sample holds other DNA sequences that translate to the same CDR3. The rearrangement uses TRBV27 and TRBJ1-4; D remains ambiguous. There are 15 residues in the CDR3. Trimming left V 1 base short and J 11 bases short, with 17 bases between. CDR1 and CDR2 (germline): MNHEY, SMNVEV (reference sequence). The CDR3 reads CASSLFSVQREKLFF. The DNA of the CDR3 is TGTGCCAGCAGTTTATTTTCTGTGCAGAGGGAGAAACTGTTTTTT.

The chain carries TRBV5-6 and TRBJ2-6, with D perhaps being TRBD1 or TRBD2 (5 bases each). The CDR3 sequence is 17 residues long. The germline V gene has CDR1 SGHDT and CDR2 YYEEEE. With 5 bases removed from V and 2 bases from J, the gap between germline ends came to 17 bases. The CDR3 sequence: CASSRRAGHAGANVLTF. For the CDR3, the DNA is TGTGCCAGCAGTCGGCGGGCAGGGCACGCTGGGGCCAACGTCCTGACTTTC.

This CDR3 reads CASSPRTGRNTEAFF. The CDR3 region has the DNA TGTGCCAGCAGCCCCCGGACAGGGAGAAACACTGAAGCTTTCTTT. This rearrangement joins TRBV9 to TRBJ1-1; 8 bases fit TRBD1. CDR1 SGDLS and CDR2 YYNGEE come from the germline V gene. V lost 4 bases, J lost 2 bases, and 7 bases stayed unmatched. This CDR3 is built from 15 residues.

The chain carries TRBV5-1 and TRBJ2-7, with 9 bases identical to TRBD1. The V gene's germline CDR1 is SGHRS and CDR2 YFSETQ. The V segment lost 3 bases and the J segment 3 bases; nucleotides outside the gene matches: 10. The CDR3 contains 16 residues. The CDR3 protein is CASSSLWTGEGYEQYF. CDR3 DNA sequence: TGCGCCAGCAGCTCACTCTGGACAGGGGAAGGCTACGAGCAGTACTTC.

This chain joins TRBV5-6 and TRBJ1-6; 7 bases match TRBD1. Germline assignment: CDR1 SGHDT and CDR2 YYEEEE. The V gene end was trimmed by 0 bases and the J gene end by 9 bases; junction bases not matched to a gene: 3. The CDR3 sequence is 14 residues long. CDR3 sequence reads: CASSLAQGISPLHF. The CDR3 DNA follows: TGTGCCAGCAGCTTGGCACAGGGGATTTCACCCCTCCACTTT.

The rearrangement links TRBV27 to TRBJ1-2, with TRBD1 matching over 11 bases. Trimming at V came to 5 bases and at J to 2 bases, leaving 10 bases not matched to a gene. Germline values: CDR1 MNHEY, CDR2 SMNVEV (reference sequence). There are 17 residues in the CDR3. DNA for the CDR3: TGTGCCAGCAGTCCCGGGACAGGGGGGGGCATAAACTATGGCTACACCTTC. Translating it yields CASSPGTGGGINYGYTF.

The chain couples TRBV18 to TRBJ2-3; TRBD2 aligns across 8 bases. Germline CDR1 is KGHSH and CDR2 is LQKENI. Trimming cost V 0 bases and J 4 bases; bases outside gene matches: 6. The CDR3 runs 16 residues. The CDR3 DNA reads as TGTGCCAGCTCACCACCGAGAGCGGGAGCCCCAGATACGCAGTATTTT. Its protein is CASSPPRAGAPDTQYF.

V and J are TRBV27 and TRBJ2-7; TRBD2 is a possible D gene (6 bases). This CDR3 is 15 amino acids long. Germline V gene sequence: CDR1 MNHEY, CDR2 SMNVEV (reference sequence). Trimming cost V 0 bases and J 2 bases, with 11 bases left between them. The CDR3 spells CASSLSRRGAYEQYF. The CDR3 DNA is TGTGCCAGCAGTTTATCACGGAGGGGAGCCTACGAGCAGTACTTC.